The 21 T cell receptor beta chains reported below all come from one sample, sequenced in a study of blood T cell repertoires in COVID-19. Sequencing used immunoSEQ multiplex PCR; TCRdb keeps in-frame clones, though not all of them. This table has some 100,000 clones, 85% appearing once. The sequencing input was peripheral blood. These receptors were collected from a woman in her sixties or seventies with active or convalescent COVID-19.

The chain carries TRBV5-4 and TRBJ1-6; possibly TRBD1 for D (5 bases). The V end was cut by 3 bases, the J end by 15 bases, with 13 bases between. The CDR3 length is 12 residues. Germline V gene data show CDR1 as SGHNT and CDR2 as YYREEE (reference sequence). CDR3: CASSSSGGILHF. DNA of the CDR3: TGTGCCAGCAGCTCGAGCGGGGGGATCCTCCACTTT.

The chain is built from TRBV6-4 and TRBJ2-3; 8 nucleotides match TRBD1. The CDR3 has 14 amino acids. J was trimmed by 2 bases and V by 6 bases; bases with no gene match: 4. Germline CDR1 MRHNA, CDR2 SNTAGT. CDR3 sequence (DNA): TGTGCCAGCAGCGACAGGGGTAACACAGATACGCAGTATTTT. Its protein product is CASSDRGNTDTQYF.

This chain connects TRBV2 to TRBJ1-1; 7 bases align to TRBD1. Trimming removed 8 bases from V and 4 bases from J; junction bases left unmatched: 7. This CDR3 has 13 residues. Germline CDR1 SNHLY, CDR2 FYNNEI. This CDR3 is CASAQGEGTEAFF. CDR3 DNA sequence: TGTGCCAGCGCGCAGGGGGAAGGCACTGAAGCTTTCTTT.

The chain combines TRBV5-1 with TRBJ1-3; TRBD1 might be the D (6 bases). From germline, CDR1 is SGHRS and CDR2 YFSETQ. The CDR3 sequence is 15 residues long. The V gene lost 3 bases and the J gene lost 2 bases, with 12 bases spanning the gap. Here the CDR3 DNA reads TGCGCCAGCAGCTCACCCGGGACACCTGGAAACACCATATATTTT. Protein product: CASSSPGTPGNTIYF.

The J gene is TRBJ2-3, the V gene TRBV5-1, with 8 bases aligning to TRBD1. CDR3 size: 16 residues. With V trimmed by 0 bases and J by 4 bases, 7 bases remained unmatched. CDR1 is SGHRS, CDR2 YFSETQ, per germline. CDR3 DNA: TGCGCCAGCAGCTTGGCCACAGGGACAGGCGCAGATACGCAGTATTTT. It yields the protein CASSLATGTGADTQYF.

This chain links TRBV11-3 with TRBJ2-1; D may be TRBD2 (5 bases). Germline CDR1 SGHNT, CDR2 YENEEA. The ends were cut back, 0 bases at V and 6 bases at J, with 9 bases in the middle. The CDR3 length is 14 residues. The CDR3 spells CASSLDGVRNEQFF. The DNA of the CDR3 is TGTGCCAGCAGCTTAGACGGGGTCCGCAATGAGCAGTTCTTC.

This rearrangement joins TRBV9 to TRBJ2-1, with 8 bases fitting TRBD1. CDR1 and CDR2 (germline): SGDLS, YYNGEE. This CDR3 has 14 residues. V gave up 3 bases and J gave up 2 bases; unmatched junction bases: 1. CDR3 region: CASSGQGPYNEQFF. The CDR3 DNA is TGTGCCAGCAGCGGACAGGGGCCCTACAATGAGCAGTTCTTC. The full variable domain, with the rest looked up from reference TRBV9 and TRBJ2-1, is DSGVTQTPKHLITATGQRVTLRCSPRSGDLSVYWYQQSLDQGLQFLIQYYNGEERAKGNILERFSAQQFPDLHSELNLSSLELGDSALYFCASSGQGPYNEQFFGPGTRLTVL.

The chain's CDR3 is CAGTGQVGTGELFF. The CDR3 nucleotides are TGTGCCGGGACTGGACAGGTTGGCACCGGGGAGCTGTTTTTT. The chain employs TRBV28 and TRBJ2-2; tentatively, D is TRBD1 (7 bases). The ends were cut back, 11 bases at V and 4 bases at J, with 17 bases in the middle. Germline loops: CDR1 MDHEN, CDR2 SYDVKM. The CDR3 is made up of 14 amino acids.

The table lists this clone with a few counts. The chain employs TRBV11-2 and TRBJ1-3, with a weak D call TRBD1 (5 bases). The CDR3 has 16 residues. The germline CDR1 and CDR2 sequences are SGHAT and FQNNGV. Trimming shortened V by 3 bases and J by 4 bases, and 16 bases separated the two germline ends. CDR3 sequence reads: CASSLEGSGRGNTIYF. The CDR3 DNA is TGTGCCAGCAGCTTGGAGGGGTCAGGGCGAGGAAACACCATATATTTT.

Only one count was recorded for this clone. V is TRBV6-5 and J is TRBJ1-5, with 8 bases identical to TRBD1. Germline values: CDR1 MNHEY, CDR2 SVGAGI. V gave up 8 bases and J gave up 2 bases; unmatched junction bases: 2. The CDR3 sequence is 13 residues long. The CDR3 nucleotides read TGTGCCAGCCAGGGGGCCCGCAATCAGCCCCAGCATTTT. It translates to CASQGARNQPQHF.

The rearrangement uses TRBV5-1 and TRBJ1-2; 11 bases map to TRBD1. Germline lookup yields CDR1 SGHRS and CDR2 YFSETQ. Trimming took 4 bases from V and 8 from J; bases not matched to a gene: 10. CDR3 length: 15 residues. The CDR3 loop reads CASSLGQGAREGYTF. CDR3 in DNA: TGCGCCAGCAGCCTCGGACAGGGGGCGCGGGAAGGCTACACCTTC.

V is TRBV10-3 and J is TRBJ1-5, with D perhaps matching TRBD1 (6 bases). V was trimmed by 8 bases and J by 2 bases, leaving 13 bases between them. This CDR3 comprises 14 residues. Germline-derived CDR1 and CDR2 are ENHRY and SYGVKD. The CDR3 bases are TGTGCCATCTGCCGTGAGGGGGGCAATCAGCCCCAGCATTTT. Protein sequence: CAICREGGNQPQHF.

This clone was seen more than once but under ten times. The rearrangement uses TRBV9 and TRBJ2-2; the D gene is possibly TRBD1 (7 bases). The CDR3 length is 17 residues. Trimming stripped 0 bases from V and 3 bases from J, with 15 bases between. Germline CDR1 and CDR2: SGDLS and YYNGEE. This CDR3 is CASSVATEGADTGELFF. CDR3 nucleotides: TGTGCCAGCAGCGTAGCTACGGAGGGGGCGGACACCGGGGAGCTGTTTTTT. Complete variable domain (other parts from reference TRBV9 and TRBJ2-2): DSGVTQTPKHLITATGQRVTLRCSPRSGDLSVYWYQQSLDQGLQFLIQYYNGEERAKGNILERFSAQQFPDLHSELNLSSLELGDSALYFCASSVATEGADTGELFFGEGSRLTVL.

This clone was seen once. This sequence joins TRBV4-1 and TRBJ1-2, with a weak D call TRBD1 (6 bases). The germline CDR1 and CDR2 sequences are MGHRA and YSYEKL. The CDR3 has 15 amino acids. Between the trimmed V and J ends, which lost 4 bases and 4 bases, there was a span of 16 bases. The CDR3 nucleotides read TGCGCCAGCAGCCTCACGGACAGCACTACCTATGGCTACACCTTC. It yields the protein CASSLTDSTTYGYTF.

This clone was seen a single time. The rearrangement links TRBV7-2 to TRBJ2-3; perhaps TRBD2 as D (6 bases). The CDR3 totals 14 residues. V was cut by 6 bases and J by 1 base, with 11 bases left in between. Germline V CDR1 and CDR2: SGHTA, FQGNSA. The DNA for the CDR3 is TGTGCCAGCAGGCGGGGCGGGGGCACAGATACGCAGTATTTT. Translated: CASRRGGGTDTQYF.

Here the CDR3 DNA reads TGTGCCAGCAGCCAATCTGGGGGGGTTGCTTTCTTT. The encoded protein is CASSQSGGVAFF. V and J are TRBV3-1 (or the pseudogene TRBV3-2) and TRBJ1-1; D might be TRBD1 (5 bases). This CDR3 is built from 12 residues. Germline V gives CDR1 LGHDT, CDR2 YNNKEL (reference sequence). The V gene lost 2 bases and the J gene lost 11 bases, with 12 bases spanning the gap.

V gene TRBV6-5 combines with J gene TRBJ1-1, with D possibly TRBD1 on 6 matching bases. The germline CDR1 and CDR2 sequences are MNHEY and SVGAGI. Trimming stripped 6 bases from V and 1 base from J, with 9 bases between. This CDR3 has 13 residues. The CDR3 nucleotides are TGTGCCAGCAGGAGACAGGAGAACACTGAAGCTTTCTTT. It is translated as CASRRQENTEAFF.

This rearrangement joins TRBV6-6 to TRBJ1-1; 8 bases are shared with TRBD1. Germline V lookup: CDR1 MNHNY, CDR2 SVGAGI (reference sequence). The CDR3 totals 16 residues. Losses at the gene ends were 6 bases for V and 1 base for J; bases not matched to a gene: 10. The CDR3 nucleotides read TGTGCCAGCAGGCCTCCAGGGGGCGCGGGGAACACTGAAGCTTTCTTT. Translated: CASRPPGGAGNTEAFF.

This sequence joins TRBV20-1 and TRBJ1-2; D unresolved. There are 11 residues in the CDR3. V was trimmed by 7 bases and J by 5 bases, leaving 11 bases between them. CDR1 and CDR2 from the germline V gene are DFQATT and SNEGSKA (reference sequence). The chain's CDR3 is CSGKAGYGYTF. The CDR3 region has the DNA TGCAGTGGCAAGGCGGGTTATGGCTACACCTTC.

About this clone: One end of the junction fails to match germline, which may point to a read error. J is TRBJ1-2 and V is TRBV2, with 8 bases fitting TRBD1. Per germline, CDR1 SNHLY and CDR2 FYNNEI. The CDR3 sequence is 13 residues long. The DNA for the CDR3 is TGTGCCAGCAGTGAAGTCAGGACAGGGCGGCAAGCCTTC. This codes for CASSEVRTGRQAF.

The chain links TRBV5-1 to TRBJ1-1, with 8 positions matching TRBD1. Germline V gene lookup returns CDR1 SGHRS and CDR2 YFSETQ. The CDR3 contains 14 residues. The ends lost 6 bases at V and 0 bases at J; junction bases unmatched: 4. The CDR3 coding sequence is TGCGCCAGCATGACAGGGGCTATGAACACTGAAGCTTTCTTT. This encodes CASMTGAMNTEAFF. Filled out from reference TRBV5-1 and TRBJ1-1, the complete variable domain reads KAGVTQTPRYLIKTRGQQVTLSCSPISGHRSVSWYQQTPGQGLQFLFEYFSETQRNKGNFPGRFSGRQFSNSRSEMNVSTLELGDSALYLCASMTGAMNTEAFFGQGTRLTVV.